This T cell receptor (beta chain) was documented in a study of blood T cell repertoires in COVID-19. Turning to the study itself: Samples taken during acute and convalescent COVID-19 were collected in the United States, Italy and Spain. The cDNA or gDNA used as material had been derived from T cells, B-cell-depleted T cells, or PBMCs.

In the authors' workflow: Scientists estimated how many nucleated cells there were by amplifying reference gene primers. Using immunoSEQ multiplex PCR, the repertoire was profiled, and TCRdb retains in-frame clones only, with some absent. From that table come the V and J calls and clone size; the DNA was used to work out D and trimming. The table includes about 47,000 clones, around 86% detected once. This clone has only a few counts. Material: peripheral blood. This sequence originates from a man aged 60 to 69 with active COVID-19.

CDR3 DNA: TGTGCCAGCAGCTTAGCTCACAGGGCCTCCTACGAGCAGTACTTC. It specifies CASSLAHRASYEQYF. The chain has TRBV7-2 and TRBJ2-7; the D gene is possibly TRBD1 (6 bases). V was pared by 0 bases and J by 0 bases, with 9 bases between. This CDR3 comprises 15 residues. Germline V CDR1 and CDR2: SGHTA, FQGNSA.